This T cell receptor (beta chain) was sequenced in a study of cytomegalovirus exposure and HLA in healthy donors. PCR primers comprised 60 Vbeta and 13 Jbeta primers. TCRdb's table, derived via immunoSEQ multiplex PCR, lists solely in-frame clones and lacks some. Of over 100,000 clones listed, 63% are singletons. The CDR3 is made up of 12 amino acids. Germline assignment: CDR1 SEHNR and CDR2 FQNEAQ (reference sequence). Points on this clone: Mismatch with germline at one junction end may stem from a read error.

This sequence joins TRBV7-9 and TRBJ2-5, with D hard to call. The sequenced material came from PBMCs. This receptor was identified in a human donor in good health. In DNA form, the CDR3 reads TGTTCCAGCAGCCCGCCCGGGGAGACCCAGTACTTC. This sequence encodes CSSSPPGETQYF.